This TCR beta chain is drawn from a study of CD8+CD57+ T cells in acquired aplastic anemia. About the study: Sorted CD4+ and CD8+ cell DNA averaged around 3 ug.

The CDR3 is made up of 12 amino acids. The germline V gene has CDR1 LNHNV and CDR2 YYDKDF (reference sequence). Trimming cost V 5 bases and J 3 bases, with 8 bases left between them. The table lists this clonotype with a few counts. Its antigen is not identified. Findings and caveats of the study: Found in both controls and patients were fewer than 35 CD8+ CDR3 sequences.

For CDR3 and TCR beta VDJ profiling, genomic DNA was the template used. Each CDR3 protein is one row after TCRdb ran MiXCR on the reads. The sample lists some 170,000 distinct CDR3 sequences, approximately 40% seen once, with under 1.2% in the top ten. Sequenced input: sorted CD4+, CD8+, or CD8+CD57+ T cells (not recorded which) from PBMCs. This sequence originates from a human donor in good health. The chain carries TRBV15 and TRBJ2-7; TRBD1 might be the D (5 bases). In DNA form, the CDR3 reads TGTGCCACCAGCCCAGACAGCTACGAGCAGTACTTC. Encoded protein: CATSPDSYEQYF. Complete variable domain (other parts from reference TRBV15 and TRBJ2-7): DAMVIQNPRYQVTQFGKPVTLSCSQTLNHNVMYWYQQKSSQAPKLLFHYYDKDFNNEADTPDNFQSRRPNTSFCFLDIRSPGLGDTAMYLCATSPDSYEQYFGPGTRLTVT.